Only a few counts were recorded for the clone carrying this T cell receptor beta chain. Its antigen is not identified. Some clones are missing from TCRdb's copy, which holds only in-frame ones; the method was immunoSEQ multiplex PCR. The data hold fewer than 120,000 clones, with 80% to 90% observed a single time. This sample is drawn from a study of T cell responses to AZD1222 COVID-19 vaccine. Regarding the study as a whole: In the spike-specific TCR repertoire, nearly half reportedly target unmutated variant regions. Baseline antibody screening turned up just six seropositive AZD1222 recipients.

CDR3 length: 14 amino acids. Trimming took off 6 bases at V and 1 base at J, with 10 bases between the two ends. In germline, CDR1 is MDHEN, CDR2 SYDVKM. Sequences were derived from peripheral blood, sampled 28 days after the second AZD1222 dose. The source is an adult who received the AZD1222 COVID-19 vaccine. The chain couples TRBV28 to TRBJ1-3, with D unresolved. CDR3 in DNA: TGTGCCAGCAGGGTCGACACTTCTGGAAACACCATATATTTT. It specifies CASRVDTSGNTIYF.